This TCR beta chain was sequenced in a study of technical replicates of blood from a few donors. Profiled with immunoSEQ multiplex PCR; TCRdb holds only in-frame clones, not every one. The sample yields roughly 50,000 clones, about 95% seen once. This clone was picked up one time. The germline gives CDR1 SGHDT, CDR2 YYEEEE. Unmatched junction bases numbered 6, after V lost 2 bases and J lost 3 bases. This CDR3 is built from 15 residues. The TCR was taken from a human donor in good health. Some clones in this sample may be carry-over from other donors' samples. The chain carries TRBV5-6 and TRBJ2-5, with TRBD2 matching over 8 bases. Material: PBMCs. CDR3 loop: CASSFWGLVEETQYF. CDR3 nucleotide sequence: TGTGCCAGCAGCTTTTGGGGACTAGTGGAAGAGACCCAGTACTTC.